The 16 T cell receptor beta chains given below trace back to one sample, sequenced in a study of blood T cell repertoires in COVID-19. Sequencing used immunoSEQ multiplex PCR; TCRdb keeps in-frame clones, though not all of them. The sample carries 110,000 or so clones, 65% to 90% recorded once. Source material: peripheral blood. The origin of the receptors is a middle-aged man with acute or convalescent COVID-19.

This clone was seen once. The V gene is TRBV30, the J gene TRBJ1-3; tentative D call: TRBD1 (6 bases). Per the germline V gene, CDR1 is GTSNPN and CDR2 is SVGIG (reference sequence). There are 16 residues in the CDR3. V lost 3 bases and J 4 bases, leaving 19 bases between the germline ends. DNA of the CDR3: TGTGCCTGGAGCCCTTTGTGGCAGGGGAGAGGAAACACCATATATTTT. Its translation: CAWSPLWQGRGNTIYF. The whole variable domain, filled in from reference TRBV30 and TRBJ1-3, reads SQTIHQWPATLVQPVGSPLSLECTVEGTSNPNLYWYRQAAGRGLQLLFYSVGIGQISSEVPQNLSASRPQDRQFILSSKKLLLSDSGFYLCAWSPLWQGRGNTIYFGEGSWLTVV.

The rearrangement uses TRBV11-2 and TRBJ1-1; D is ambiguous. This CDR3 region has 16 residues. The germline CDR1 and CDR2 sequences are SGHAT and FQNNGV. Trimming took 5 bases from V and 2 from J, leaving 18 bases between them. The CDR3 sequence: CASSLLTSSLNTEAFF. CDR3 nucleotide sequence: TGTGCCAGCAGCCTGTTAACGTCCAGTCTTAACACTGAAGCTTTCTTT.

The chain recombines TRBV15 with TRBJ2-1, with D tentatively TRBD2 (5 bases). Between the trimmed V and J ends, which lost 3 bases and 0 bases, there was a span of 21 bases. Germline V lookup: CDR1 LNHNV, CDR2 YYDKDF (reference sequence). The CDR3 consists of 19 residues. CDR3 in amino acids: CATSRDGGRVISSYNEQFF. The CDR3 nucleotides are TGTGCCACCAGCAGGGACGGAGGACGGGTGATAAGCTCCTACAATGAGCAGTTCTTC.

CDR3 loop: CASSQSGQPQHF. CDR3 sequence (DNA): TGTGCCAGCAGCCAGTCAGGTCAGCCCCAGCATTTT. V usage is TRBV3-1 (or the pseudogene TRBV3-2) and J usage is TRBJ1-5; D is unclear. CDR3 size: 12 residues. Trimming shortened V by 3 bases and J by 6 bases, and 6 bases separated the two germline ends. Germline CDR1 and CDR2: LGHDT and YNNKEL (reference sequence).

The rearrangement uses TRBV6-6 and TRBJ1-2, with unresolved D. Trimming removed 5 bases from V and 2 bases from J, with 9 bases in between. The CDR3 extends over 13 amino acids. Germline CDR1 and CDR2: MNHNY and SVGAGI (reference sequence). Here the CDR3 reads CASSTGINYGYTF. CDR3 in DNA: TGTGCCAGCAGTACCGGGATCAACTATGGCTACACCTTC.

This CDR3 is CSVTGTVQGSEAFF. The CDR3 DNA sequence: TGCAGCGTTACGGGAACAGTCCAAGGGTCTGAAGCTTTCTTT. The V and J genes are TRBV29-1 and TRBJ1-1; D call uncertain. The germline V and J ends were trimmed by 5 bases and 6 bases, with 19 bases remaining between them. The CDR3 runs to 14 residues. Germline CDR1 and CDR2: SQVTM and ANQGSEA. Full variable domain (remainder filled in from reference TRBV29-1 and TRBJ1-1): SAVISQKPSRDICQRGTSLTIQCQVDSQVTMMFWYRQQPGQSLTLIATANQGSEATYESGFVIDKFPISRPNLTFSTLTVSNMSPEDSSIYLCSVTGTVQGSEAFFGQGTRLTVV.

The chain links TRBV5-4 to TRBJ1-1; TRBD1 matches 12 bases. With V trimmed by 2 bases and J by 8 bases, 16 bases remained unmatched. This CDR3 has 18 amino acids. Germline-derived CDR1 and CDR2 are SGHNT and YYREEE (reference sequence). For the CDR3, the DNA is TGTGCCAGCAGCTTTTCCCTGAGTCCGGGACAGGGGGCTAGGGAAGCTTTCTTT. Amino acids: CASSFSLSPGQGAREAFF.

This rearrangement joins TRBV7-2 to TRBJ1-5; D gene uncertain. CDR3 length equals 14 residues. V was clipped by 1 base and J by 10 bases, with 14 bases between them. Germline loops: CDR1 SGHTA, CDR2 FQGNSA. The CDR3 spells CASSLERGGNPQHF. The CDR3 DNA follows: TGTGCCAGCAGCTTAGAGCGTGGCGGAAACCCCCAGCATTTT.

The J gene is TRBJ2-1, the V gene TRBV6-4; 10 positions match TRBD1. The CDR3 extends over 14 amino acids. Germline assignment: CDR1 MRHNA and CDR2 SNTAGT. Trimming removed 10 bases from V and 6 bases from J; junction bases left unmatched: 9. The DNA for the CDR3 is TGTGCCACCCGGGGGGACAGGGGTTCCAATGAGCAGTTCTTC. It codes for CATRGDRGSNEQFF.

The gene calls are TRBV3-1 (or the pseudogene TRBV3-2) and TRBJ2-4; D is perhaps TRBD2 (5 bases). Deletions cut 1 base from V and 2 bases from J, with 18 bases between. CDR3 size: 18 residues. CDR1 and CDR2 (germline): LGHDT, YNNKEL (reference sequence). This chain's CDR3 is CASSQASGVAPSKNIQYF. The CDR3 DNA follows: TGTGCCAGCAGCCAAGCCTCCGGGGTCGCGCCCTCCAAAAACATTCAGTACTTC.

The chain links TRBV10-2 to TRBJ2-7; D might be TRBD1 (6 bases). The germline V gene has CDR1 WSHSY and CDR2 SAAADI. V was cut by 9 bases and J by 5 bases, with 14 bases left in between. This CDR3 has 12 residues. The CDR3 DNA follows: TGCGCCAGTTCCAGGGGTCGCAACGAGCAGTACTTC. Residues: CASSRGRNEQYF.

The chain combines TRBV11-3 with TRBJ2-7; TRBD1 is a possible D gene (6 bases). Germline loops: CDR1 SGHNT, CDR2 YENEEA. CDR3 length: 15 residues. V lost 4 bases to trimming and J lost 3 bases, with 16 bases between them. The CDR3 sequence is CASSSPGTPSYEQYF. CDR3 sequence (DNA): TGTGCCAGCAGCTCCCCCGGGACACCAAGCTACGAGCAGTACTTC. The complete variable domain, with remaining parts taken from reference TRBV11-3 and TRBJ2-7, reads EAGVVQSPRYKIIEKKQPVAFWCNPISGHNTLYWYLQNLGQGPELLIRYENEEAVDDSQLPKDRFSAERLKGVDSTLKIQPAELGDSAVYLCASSSPGTPSYEQYFGPGTRLTVT.

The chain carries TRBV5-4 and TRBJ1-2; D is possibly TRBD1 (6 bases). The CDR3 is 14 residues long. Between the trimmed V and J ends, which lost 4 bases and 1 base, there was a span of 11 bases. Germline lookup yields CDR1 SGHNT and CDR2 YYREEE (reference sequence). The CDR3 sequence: CASSSGQHNYGYTF. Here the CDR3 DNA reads TGTGCCAGCAGCAGTGGACAGCATAACTATGGCTACACCTTC.

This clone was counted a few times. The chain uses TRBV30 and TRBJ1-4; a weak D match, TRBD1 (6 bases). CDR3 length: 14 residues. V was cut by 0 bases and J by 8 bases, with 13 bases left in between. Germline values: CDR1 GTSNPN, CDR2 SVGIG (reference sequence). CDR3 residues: CAWSVGDRREKLFF. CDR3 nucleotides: TGTGCCTGGAGTGTTGGCGACAGGAGAGAAAAACTGTTTTTT.

This CDR3 is CASSEAGRGLGEKLFF. CDR3 nucleotide sequence: TGTGCCAGCAGTGAAGCGGGCAGGGGGCTAGGGGAAAAACTGTTTTTT. The genes are TRBV6-1 and TRBJ1-4; 8 bases are shared with TRBD1. Germline CDR1 reads MNHNS; CDR2 reads SASEGT. V lost 0 bases and J lost 8; bases outside the gene matches: 8. The CDR3 runs 16 residues.

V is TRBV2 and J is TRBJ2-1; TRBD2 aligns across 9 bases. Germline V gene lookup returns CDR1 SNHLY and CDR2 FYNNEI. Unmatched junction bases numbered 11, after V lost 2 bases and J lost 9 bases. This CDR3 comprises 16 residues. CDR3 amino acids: CASSERSAGGRSEQFF. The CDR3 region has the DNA TGTGCCAGCAGTGAAAGATCCGCGGGGGGGCGTAGTGAGCAGTTCTTC.